Below are 27 T cell receptor beta chains sequenced from a single sample in a study of response to subunit inactivated influenza vaccine (dated by TCRdb to 2016 to 2019). Receptor libraries were prepared by RT-PCR. The sequencer listed for this sample is Illumina HiSeq 2500. The raw public reads went through TCRdb reprocessing: fastp at Q25, MiXCR clone calling, in-frame beta chains kept. All rows with the same CDR3 protein become a single entry with the most common DNA and genes. The sample profile shows hundreds of thousands of distinct CDR3 sequences; 10% to 12% of them were found once. Roughly 11% of the sample is taken by the ten largest. In addition, the sample was reused for a study of T cells expressing NK-cell markers. Taken from the second paper: The TCR beta cDNA libraries were made using 5'RACE template switching, a step that added both a universal primer site and unique molecular identifiers.

The material was PBMCs from blood, obtained on the day of vaccination. These receptors originate from a man in his fifties who received an inactivated influenza vaccine. Donor details come from another sample of the same person, matched by shared clones.

The chain combines TRBV5-6 with TRBJ1-3; maybe TRBD1 (5 bases). The length of the CDR3 is 16 residues. V was pared by 0 bases and J by 2 bases, with 12 bases between. CDR1 and CDR2 (germline): SGHDT, YYEEEE. Here the CDR3 DNA reads TGTGCCAGCAGCTTGGACCCGGGGGGAACTGGAAACACCATATATTTT. Translation: CASSLDPGGTGNTIYF.

The genes are TRBV7-8 and TRBJ2-1; 9 bases agree with TRBD2. CDR3 length: 15 residues. V was clipped by 6 bases and J by 7 bases; unmatched bases: 10. Germline values: CDR1 SGHVS, CDR2 FQNEAQ. Written as DNA, the CDR3 is TGTGCCAGCAGGGGTAGCGGGGGTGTTAGGAATGAGCAGTTCTTC. Amino acid sequence: CASRGSGGVRNEQFF. The complete variable domain, with remaining parts taken from reference TRBV7-8 and TRBJ2-1, reads GAGVSQSPRYKVAKRGQDVALRCDPISGHVSLFWYQQALGQGPEFLTYFQNEAQLDKSGLPSDRFFAERPEGSVSTLKIQRTQQEDSAVYLCASRGSGGVRNEQFFGPGTRLTVL.

The rearrangement links TRBV7-2 to TRBJ1-6; D is undetermined. With 3 bases removed from V and 7 bases from J, the gap between germline ends came to 10 bases. The CDR3 has 14 amino acids. The V gene's germline CDR1 is SGHTA and CDR2 FQGNSA. The CDR3 sequence: CASSFTSLNSPLHF. The CDR3 nucleotides are TGTGCCAGCAGCTTTACATCGTTGAATTCACCCCTCCACTTT.

The table lists this clonotype with many counts. The rearrangement joins TRBV5-1 to TRBJ2-5, with 13 bases aligning to TRBD2. Germline values: CDR1 SGHRS, CDR2 YFSETQ. V lost 2 bases, J lost 5 bases, and 6 bases stayed unmatched. CDR3 length: 16 amino acids. CDR3 coding DNA: TGCGCCAGCAGCTTTTTGGGACTAGCGGGATCGGAGACCCAGTACTTC. It encodes CASSFLGLAGSETQYF.

The chain employs TRBV20-1 and TRBJ2-5; 9 positions match TRBD2. Germline V gene sequence: CDR1 DFQATT, CDR2 SNEGSKA (reference sequence). This CDR3 spans 15 amino acids. V shed 0 bases, J shed 5 bases, and the junction held 7 bases outside the gene matches. CDR3 in DNA: TGCAGTGCTAGAGATAGGCCCAGCGGGGGGGAGACCCAGTACTTC. Translating gives CSARDRPSGGETQYF.

This clonotype was detected a few times. The rearrangement links TRBV20-1 to TRBJ2-2; maybe TRBD2 (6 bases). Germline CDR1 reads DFQATT; CDR2 reads SNEGSKA (reference sequence). This CDR3 has 16 amino acids. Trimming shortened V by 5 bases and J by 0 bases, and 16 bases separated the two germline ends. The CDR3 bases are TGCAGTGCTCCTCCCGGGACTCACGCGAACACCGGGGAGCTGTTTTTT. Its protein product is CSAPPGTHANTGELFF.

This chain uses TRBV7-2 with TRBJ2-1; D is perhaps TRBD1 (6 bases). The ends were cut back, 5 bases at V and 0 bases at J, with 11 bases in the middle. This CDR3 contains 15 residues. Germline V CDR1 and CDR2: SGHTA, FQGNSA. The CDR3, as DNA: TGTGCCAGCAGCGTCTACAGGGCCTCCTACAATGAGCAGTTCTTC. This translates into CASSVYRASYNEQFF. Variable domain in full (rest from reference TRBV7-2 and TRBJ2-1): GAGVSQSPSNKVTEKGKDVELRCDPISGHTALYWYRQSLGQGLEFLIYFQGNSAPDKSGLPSDRFSAERTGGSVSTLTIQRTQQEDSAVYLCASSVYRASYNEQFFGPGTRLTVL.

This clonotype was seen more than once but under ten times. The genes are TRBV9 and TRBJ2-3; D ambiguous. Germline CDR1 and CDR2: SGDLS and YYNGEE. Trimming took off 2 bases at V and 3 bases at J, with 10 bases between the two ends. CDR3 length equals 14 residues. The CDR3 nucleotides read TGTGCCAGCAGCGTGAGCGCCAGTACAGATACGCAGTATTTT. Translated: CASSVSASTDTQYF.

The chain joins TRBV29-1 to TRBJ2-7; D is undetermined. The germline V gene has CDR1 SQVTM and CDR2 ANQGSEA. This CDR3 has 13 amino acids. Trimming shortened V by 6 bases and J by 3 bases, and 15 bases separated the two germline ends. The CDR3 DNA reads as TGCAGCGTGGACGGTGGATCTCTCTACGAGCAGTACTTC. Its translation is CSVDGGSLYEQYF.

This clonotype was detected a few times. The genes are TRBV20-1 and TRBJ2-7; D call uncertain. There are 12 residues in the CDR3. Trimming removed 5 bases at V and 4 bases at J, with 12 bases between. Per germline, CDR1 DFQATT and CDR2 SNEGSKA (reference sequence). DNA of the CDR3: TGCAGTGCTCGCCAAGTGGGGTACGAGCAGTACTTC. Translation: CSARQVGYEQYF.

The V call is TRBV18, the J call TRBJ1-5; 11 bases agree with TRBD1. The length of the CDR3 is 17 residues. V shed 4 bases, J shed 0 bases, and the junction held 5 bases outside the gene matches. Germline V lookup: CDR1 KGHSH, CDR2 LQKENI. Written as DNA, the CDR3 is TGTGCCAGCTCACAAGGGGGGACAGGGGGTAGCAATCAGCCCCAGCATTTT. Translated, it gives CASSQGGTGGSNQPQHF.

This clonotype occurred a few times. The rearrangement joins TRBV4-1 to TRBJ2-3, with a tentative D call TRBD2 (6 bases). With 1 base removed from V and 3 bases from J, the gap between germline ends came to 11 bases. Germline values: CDR1 MGHRA, CDR2 YSYEKL. This CDR3 has 15 amino acids. Here the CDR3 DNA reads TGCGCCAGCAGCCAAGTGTGGGAGGCTACAGATACGCAGTATTTT. Translated: CASSQVWEATDTQYF.

This clonotype was counted a few times. The chain recombines TRBV11-2 with TRBJ2-1; TRBD1 matches 8 bases. The CDR3 has 16 residues. CDR1 is SGHAT and CDR2 is FQNNGV in the germline V gene. Losses at the gene ends were 5 bases for V and 2 bases for J; bases not matched to a gene: 8. The CDR3 DNA reads TGTGCCAGCAGCCCTTTAGTGGGACAGGCCTACAATGAGCAGTTCTTC. Translated, it gives CASSPLVGQAYNEQFF. The variable domain in full, with the rest retrieved from reference TRBV11-2 and TRBJ2-1, is EAGVAQSPRYKIIEKRQSVAFWCNPISGHATLYWYQQILGQGPKLLIQFQNNGVVDDSQLPKDRFSAERLKGVDSTLKIQPAKLEDSAVYLCASSPLVGQAYNEQFFGPGTRLTVL.

This clonotype was detected a few times. This chain joins TRBV3-1 and TRBJ1-3; a weak D match, TRBD1 (5 bases). Trimming took off 4 bases at V and 4 bases at J, with 17 bases between the two ends. The germline gives CDR1 LGHDT, CDR2 YNNKEL (reference sequence). CDR3 length: 16 residues. CDR3 loop: CASSRQQGTTGNTIYF. The CDR3 nucleotides read TGTGCCAGCAGCCGGCAGCAGGGTACAACGGGAAACACCATATATTTT.

The V gene is TRBV7-8, the J gene TRBJ2-5; D unresolved. Trimming shortened V by 2 bases and J by 4 bases, and 11 bases separated the two germline ends. Germline CDR1 reads SGHVS; CDR2 reads FQNEAQ. CDR3 length: 14 residues. CDR3: CASSLSWAGETQYF. CDR3 in DNA: TGTGCCAGCAGCTTAAGCTGGGCAGGAGAGACCCAGTACTTC. Together with reference TRBV7-8 and TRBJ2-5, the CDR3 gives the full variable domain: GAGVSQSPRYKVAKRGQDVALRCDPISGHVSLFWYQQALGQGPEFLTYFQNEAQLDKSGLPSDRFFAERPEGSVSTLKIQRTQQEDSAVYLCASSLSWAGETQYFGPGTRLLVL.

The rearrangement joins TRBV18 to TRBJ2-3; TRBD2 is a possible D gene (6 bases). Per germline, CDR1 KGHSH and CDR2 LQKENI. The CDR3 contains 16 residues. Deletions cut 4 bases from V and 0 bases from J, with 14 bases between. The CDR3 region has the DNA TGTGCCAGCTCACTGGGGATAGCGGAAAGCACAGATACGCAGTATTTT. The encoded protein is CASSLGIAESTDTQYF. Drawing the rest from reference TRBV18 and TRBJ2-3, the complete variable domain is NAGVMQNPRHLVRRRGQEARLRCSPMKGHSHVYWYRQLPEEGLKFMVYLQKENIIDESGMPKERFSAEFPKEGPSILRIQQVVRGDSAAYFCASSLGIAESTDTQYFGPGTRLTVL.

This clonotype was seen at least ten times. The chain employs TRBV2 and TRBJ2-3, with a possible D match to TRBD2 (5 bases). Germline-derived CDR1 and CDR2 are SNHLY and FYNNEI. V shed 6 bases and J shed 4 bases, with 8 bases lying between them. There are 12 residues in the CDR3. The CDR3, as DNA: TGTGCCAGCAGACTAGTATCAGATACGCAGTATTTT. This sequence encodes CASRLVSDTQYF.

This clonotype was found many times. The gene calls are TRBV5-6 and TRBJ2-4; D assignment may be TRBD1 or TRBD2 (5 bases each). V dropped 4 bases and J dropped 5 bases, with 13 bases sitting between them. The CDR3 length is 14 residues. Germline V gene data show CDR1 as SGHDT and CDR2 as YYEEEE. CDR3 sequence (DNA): TGTGCCAGCAGCACCGGGACCCCGCAAAACATTCAGTACTTC. It translates to CASSTGTPQNIQYF. Using reference TRBV5-6 and TRBJ2-4 for the parts outside the CDR3, the full variable domain is DAGVTQSPTHLIKTRGQQVTLRCSPKSGHDTVSWYQQALGQGPQFIFQYYEEEERQRGNFPDRFSGHQFPNYSSELNVNALLLGDSALYLCASSTGTPQNIQYFGAGTRLSVL.

This clonotype was seen repeatedly, ten times or more. J is TRBJ1-1 and V is TRBV12-3 or TRBV12-4; D remains unclear. V was trimmed by 7 bases and J by 0 bases, leaving 9 bases between them. The CDR3 contains 13 residues. The CDR3, as DNA: TGTGCCAGCACCCTTGCTGTGAACACTGAAGCTTTCTTT. Its protein is CASTLAVNTEAFF.

V is TRBV5-1 and J is TRBJ2-3; 14 positions match TRBD2. The CDR3 sequence is 18 residues long. V shed 1 base, J shed 5 bases, and the junction held 9 bases outside the gene matches. CDR1 is SGHRS, CDR2 YFSETQ, per germline. CDR3 coding DNA: TGCGCCAGCAGCTTGCGGTTAAGACTAGCGGGGGGGCAAGATACGCAGTATTTT. Amino acids: CASSLRLRLAGGQDTQYF. The full variable domain, rest sourced from reference TRBV5-1 and TRBJ2-3, is KAGVTQTPRYLIKTRGQQVTLSCSPISGHRSVSWYQQTPGQGLQFLFEYFSETQRNKGNFPGRFSGRQFSNSRSEMNVSTLELGDSALYLCASSLRLRLAGGQDTQYFGPGTRLTVL.

The genes are TRBV12-3 or TRBV12-4 and TRBJ2-7; D uncertain. V shed 1 base and J shed 5 bases, with 15 bases lying between them. The CDR3 totals 15 residues. CDR3 DNA sequence: TGTGCCAGCAGTTTAGGAGGCAGCCTTGGAGACGAGCAGTACTTC. This translates into CASSLGGSLGDEQYF.

A few counts support this clonotype. The rearrangement joins TRBV12-3 or TRBV12-4 to TRBJ1-6; D gene ambiguous. V was pared by 3 bases and J by 6 bases, with 9 bases between. The CDR3 runs to 14 residues. CDR3 DNA sequence: TGTGCCAGCAGTTTCGGCGCCTCTAATTCACCCCTCCACTTT. Encoded protein: CASSFGASNSPLHF.

The chain uses TRBV19 and TRBJ2-5; D remains ambiguous. CDR3 length: 12 amino acids. The germline V and J ends were trimmed by 1 base and 4 bases, with 4 bases remaining between them. Germline-derived CDR1 and CDR2 are LNHDA and SQIVND (reference sequence). The CDR3 reads CASSIGGETQYF. DNA for the CDR3: TGTGCCAGTAGTATAGGTGGAGAGACCCAGTACTTC. Filled out from reference TRBV19 and TRBJ2-5, the complete variable domain reads DGGITQSPKYLFRKEGQNVTLSCEQNLNHDAMYWYRQDPGQGLRLIYYSQIVNDFQKGDIAEGYSVSREKKESFPLTVTSAQKNPTAFYLCASSIGGETQYFGPGTRLLVL.

This clonotype has a handful of counts. The rearrangement links TRBV6-5 to TRBJ1-2, with D hard to call. The germline V gene encodes CDR1 MNHEY and CDR2 SVGAGI. CDR3 length: 11 amino acids. The V gene lost 6 bases and the J gene lost 4 bases, with 6 bases spanning the gap. This CDR3 is CASSSPYGYTF. CDR3 coding DNA: TGTGCCAGCAGCTCCCCCTATGGCTACACCTTC.

This clonotype was observed a few times. CDR3 nucleotides: TGCGCCAGCAGCTTGGGTCCGACCACAGATACGCAGTATTTT. Protein product: CASSLGPTTDTQYF. The chain is built from TRBV5-1 and TRBJ2-3; D is uncertain. The CDR3 spans 14 residues. V gave up 0 bases and J gave up 2 bases, with 7 bases separating them. Germline V gives CDR1 SGHRS, CDR2 YFSETQ. The whole variable domain, remainder taken from reference TRBV5-1 and TRBJ2-3, is KAGVTQTPRYLIKTRGQQVTLSCSPISGHRSVSWYQQTPGQGLQFLFEYFSETQRNKGNFPGRFSGRQFSNSRSEMNVSTLELGDSALYLCASSLGPTTDTQYFGPGTRLTVL.

There are a few counts of this clonotype. This chain uses TRBV15 with TRBJ1-1, with D possibly matching TRBD1 (5 bases). Between the trimmed V and J ends, which lost 0 bases and 1 base, there was a span of 12 bases. The germline gives CDR1 LNHNV, CDR2 YYDKDF (reference sequence). CDR3 length: 16 amino acids. The CDR3 bases are TGTGCCACCAGCAGAGATGGGCACAGGTCGAACACTGAAGCTTTCTTT. Amino acids: CATSRDGHRSNTEAFF.

V is TRBV24-1 and J is TRBJ2-5, with 8 nucleotides matching TRBD2. J lost 5 bases, V lost 7 bases, and 8 bases had no gene match. CDR1 is KGHDR and CDR2 is SFDVKD in the germline V gene. This CDR3 comprises 14 residues. The CDR3 loop is CATRGLEETETQYF. The CDR3 coding sequence is TGTGCCACCAGGGGACTAGAGGAGACGGAGACCCAGTACTTC.